This T cell receptor (beta chain) is drawn from a study of CD8+ T cells in alopecia areata. Following extraction, RNA underwent reverse transcription to cDNA, which served as the sequencing template. The protocol was immunoSEQ multiplex PCR, while the TCRdb copy is restricted to in-frame clones and leaves out a portion. This table has approximately 280,000 clones, roughly 64% appearing once. Treatment of the sample: oral pan-JAK inhibitor, 5-10 mg twice daily. Study findings and constraints: Scalp sample sequencing also detects resident alphabeta T cells of normal skin.

CDR1 and CDR2 from the germline V gene are SGHNT and YYREEE (reference sequence). The CDR3 is made up of 15 amino acids. V trimming: 1 base; J trimming: 2 bases; junction bases outside the gene matches: 4. In this sample, this clone turned up a few times. Its antigen is as yet unknown. Here the sequenced sample was CD4+ T cells sorted from blood, taken at week 24, from a patient treated with tofacitinib. The sequence came from a human donor with alopecia areata. The chain links TRBV5-4 to TRBJ2-5; 8 bases match TRBD1. The CDR3 sequence is CASSLPGDRQETQYF. The CDR3 DNA sequence: TGTGCCAGCAGCTTGCCGGGGGACAGGCAAGAGACCCAGTACTTC.